These 14 T cell receptor beta chains came from one sample sequenced in a study of T cell responses to AZD1222 COVID-19 vaccine. Sequencing used immunoSEQ multiplex PCR; TCRdb keeps in-frame clones, though not all of them. The repertoire consists of 110,000 to 150,000 clones, with nearly 95% occurring once and the leading ten covering 5% to 5.5%. Sequencing was performed on peripheral blood, taken on day 0 of AZD1222 vaccination. These receptors were taken from an adult in good health.

This chain joins TRBV5-6 and TRBJ2-7; D possibly uses TRBD1 or TRBD2 (5 bases each). There are 13 residues in the CDR3. Looked up from germline, CDR1 is SGHDT and CDR2 is YYEEEE. The V end was cut by 4 bases, the J end by 6 bases, with 14 bases between. The CDR3, as DNA: TGTGCCAGCAGCGCCGTGGGGGTCAGCGAGCAGTACTTC. As protein: CASSAVGVSEQYF.

The gene calls are TRBV11-2 and TRBJ2-7; no firm D call. The CDR3 contains 15 residues. Trimming took off 4 bases at V and 4 bases at J, with 17 bases between the two ends. Germline-derived CDR1 and CDR2 are SGHAT and FQNNGV. Here the CDR3 reads CASSSLRGSHYEQYF. In DNA form, the CDR3 reads TGTGCCAGCAGCTCCCTCCGTGGCAGCCATTACGAGCAGTACTTC.

The chain combines TRBV11-2 with TRBJ2-1; tentatively, D is TRBD1 or TRBD2 (6 bases each). The germline V gene encodes CDR1 SGHAT and CDR2 FQNNGV. V shed 5 bases and J shed 5 bases, with 13 bases lying between them. The length of the CDR3 is 14 residues. CDR3 nucleotide sequence: TGTGCCAGCAGCAAGGGGGAGGCCCACAATGAGCAGTTCTTC. Its protein product is CASSKGEAHNEQFF.

The rearrangement links TRBV6-1 to TRBJ1-1; the match to TRBD1 covers 8 bases. The germline V gene has CDR1 MNHNS and CDR2 SASEGT. This CDR3 is 15 amino acids long. J gave up 4 bases and V 2 bases, and 6 bases lay outside the gene matches. The CDR3 reads CASSEPDRDRTEAFF. The CDR3 DNA is TGTGCCAGCAGTGAACCGGACAGGGATCGCACTGAAGCTTTCTTT.

This chain's CDR3 is CASSLVGGRTEAFF. In nucleotides, the CDR3 is TGTGCCAGCAGCTTGGTAGGTGGGCGCACTGAAGCTTTCTTT. This chain uses TRBV5-4 with TRBJ1-1; D gene unclear. Germline V gives CDR1 SGHNT, CDR2 YYREEE (reference sequence). The germline V and J ends were trimmed by 0 bases and 4 bases, with 10 bases remaining between them. The CDR3 consists of 14 residues.

The V gene is TRBV7-3, the J gene TRBJ2-3; D is ambiguous. This CDR3 has 13 residues. Deletions cut 5 bases from V and 2 bases from J, with 8 bases between. CDR1 is SGHTA, CDR2 FQGTGA, per germline. This CDR3 reads CASSPIPTDTQYF. The CDR3 DNA is TGTGCCAGCAGCCCGATCCCCACAGATACGCAGTATTTT.

The chain recombines TRBV11-2 with TRBJ2-1; either TRBD1 or TRBD2 may supply D (5 bases each). Germline CDR1 reads SGHAT; CDR2 reads FQNNGV. Trimming shortened V by 4 bases and J by 10 bases, and 14 bases separated the two germline ends. The CDR3 sequence is 13 residues long. CDR3 residues: CASSSLGRREQFF. The CDR3 coding sequence is TGTGCCAGCAGCTCACTGGGACGCCGCGAGCAGTTCTTC.

This chain connects TRBV7-9 to TRBJ1-1; D is undetermined. The V gene's germline CDR1 is SEHNR and CDR2 FQNEAQ (reference sequence). CDR3 length: 14 residues. Trimming took off 0 bases at V and 0 bases at J, with 5 bases between the two ends. The CDR3 DNA reads as TGTGCCAGCAGCTTAGCGGTTTTGAACACTGAAGCTTTCTTT. Translating it yields CASSLAVLNTEAFF.

This clone was observed once. This chain uses TRBV5-1 with TRBJ2-3; D is unclear. This CDR3 spans 13 amino acids. The germline gives CDR1 SGHRS, CDR2 YFSETQ. Trimming stripped 0 bases from V and 4 bases from J, with 6 bases between. The chain's CDR3 is CASSLDPADTQYF. As DNA, the CDR3 is TGCGCCAGCAGCTTGGACCCGGCAGATACGCAGTATTTT.

This clone was recorded once. CDR3 loop: CASSFGLAGDNEQFF. The CDR3 nucleotides are TGTGCCAGCAGCTTCGGACTAGCGGGAGACAATGAGCAGTTCTTC. This chain joins TRBV11-3 and TRBJ2-1; TRBD2 aligns across 13 bases. The trim removed 3 bases at V and 5 bases at J, leaving 1 base unmatched. The germline V gene encodes CDR1 SGHNT and CDR2 YENEEA. CDR3 length: 15 amino acids.

The chain couples TRBV6-5 to TRBJ2-7; 9 bases are a match to TRBD1. The germline V gene encodes CDR1 MNHEY and CDR2 SVGAGI. This CDR3 contains 15 residues. V shed 0 bases and J 4 bases; nucleotides not matched to a gene: 4. The CDR3 DNA reads as TGTGCCAGCAGTTACTCAACAGGGGGCTTGTACGAGCAGTACTTC. Protein product: CASSYSTGGLYEQYF.

The chain employs TRBV6-5 and TRBJ1-1; no definite D call. This CDR3 has 13 amino acids. Germline V gene sequence: CDR1 MNHEY, CDR2 SVGAGI. Between the trimmed V and J ends, which lost 6 bases and 0 bases, there was a span of 8 bases. This chain's CDR3 is CASRWDMNTEAFF. CDR3 nucleotides: TGTGCCAGCAGGTGGGATATGAACACTGAAGCTTTCTTT.

The chain has TRBV5-1 and TRBJ1-1, with 7 bases identical to TRBD1. V lost 0 bases and J lost 0; bases outside the gene matches: 2. CDR3 length: 15 residues. Germline loops: CDR1 SGHRS, CDR2 YFSETQ. The CDR3 sequence: CASSLAGGLNTEAFF. CDR3 in DNA: TGCGCCAGCAGCTTGGCAGGGGGATTGAACACTGAAGCTTTCTTT. Based on the CDR3 plus reference TRBV5-1 and TRBJ1-1, the full variable domain is KAGVTQTPRYLIKTRGQQVTLSCSPISGHRSVSWYQQTPGQGLQFLFEYFSETQRNKGNFPGRFSGRQFSNSRSEMNVSTLELGDSALYLCASSLAGGLNTEAFFGQGTRLTVV.

This sequence joins TRBV11-2 and TRBJ2-7; TRBD1 matches 7 bases. CDR1 and CDR2 (germline): SGHAT, FQNNGV. The CDR3 extends over 15 amino acids. V was pared by 0 bases and J by 1 base, with 3 bases of the junction left unmatched. The chain's CDR3 is CASSLESGGSYEQYF. The CDR3 DNA is TGTGCCAGCAGCTTAGAGTCAGGGGGATCCTACGAGCAGTACTTC.